These T cell receptor beta chains were read from a single sample in a study of T cells in Graves' hyperthyroidism and ophthalmopathy. TCRdb re-called the multiplex PCR reads with MiXCR, one entry per CDR3 protein. The table has a few hundred thousand distinct CDR3 sequences, about an eighth seen once. Source material: blood. The receptor source for this set is a woman in her forties with Graves' ophthalmopathy. CDR3s include the opening cysteine and the closing phenylalanine or tryptophan. The D gene is left open where the match is weak. Clone size appears in some rows only: once, few, many, or a class for an expanded clone.

j_call | d_call | v_call | clone_size | cdr3_aa | cdr3_nt
TRBJ2-7 | NA | TRBV9 | NA | CASSVASQGPYEQYF | TGTGCCAGCAGCGTAGCCTCGCAGGGACCCTACGAGCAGTACTTC
TRBJ2-3 | TRBD2 | TRBV24-1 | many | CATSDSGGSLQDTQYF | TGTGCCACCAGTGACTCCGGGGGGTCCCTCCAAGATACGCAGTATTTT
TRBJ2-1 | NA | TRBV6-1 | many | CASSETLPGNVEQFF | TGTGCCAGCAGTGAAACCCTACCCGGGAACGTTGAGCAGTTCTTC
TRBJ2-7 | TRBD1 | TRBV5-1 | NA | CASSLGPQDRGLTYEQYF | TGCGCCAGCAGCTTGGGGCCCCAGGACAGGGGATTGACCTACGAGCAGTACTTC
TRBJ2-1 | NA | TRBV20-1 | NA | CSAPRGGQGGNNEQFF | TGCAGTGCTCCCCGGGGGGGACAGGGAGGGAACAATGAGCAGTTCTTC
TRBJ2-1 | NA | TRBV11-3 | many | CASVANEQFF | TGTGCCAGCGTAGCAAATGAGCAGTTCTTC
TRBJ1-6 | NA | TRBV9 | few | CASSLRAGVNSPLHF | TGTGCCAGCAGCCTCCGGGCAGGAGTTAATTCACCCCTCCACTTT
TRBJ1-1 | NA | TRBV6-1 | many | CASSTTDLAYGEAFF | TGTGCCAGCAGTACCACTGACCTTGCTTATGGTGAAGCTTTCTTT
TRBJ1-1 | NA | TRBV20-1 | many | CSAFQGVDRTEAFF | TGCAGTGCTTTTCAGGGAGTAGATCGCACTGAAGCTTTCTTT
TRBJ1-5 | TRBD1 | TRBV14 | NA | CASSQAGGRTGVNRYLNQPQHF | TGTGCCAGCAGCCAAGCGGGGGGAAGGACAGGGGTCAATCGATACCTCAATCAGCCCCAGCATTTT
TRBJ2-1 | TRBD1 | TRBV5-1 | NA | CASSLATGTGSYNEQFF | TGCGCCAGCAGCTTGGCTACCGGGACAGGGTCCTACAATGAGCAGTTCTTC
TRBJ2-1 | NA | TRBV3-1 | many | CASSQDIREMNEQFF | TGTGCCAGCAGCCAAGATATCAGGGAGATGAATGAGCAGTTCTTC
TRBJ1-2 | NA | TRBV7-2 | NA | CASSPGSGNYGYTF | TGTGCCAGCAGCCCCGGTTCAGGAAATTATGGCTACACCTTC
TRBJ2-3 | NA | TRBV20-1 | few | CSARDAKGADTQYF | TGCAGTGCTAGAGATGCAAAGGGGGCAGATACGCAGTATTTT
TRBJ2-3 | NA | TRBV10-3 | many | CAISEGSNTDTQYF | TGTGCCATCAGTGAGGGAAGCAACACAGATACGCAGTATTTT
TRBJ2-7 | TRBD1 | TRBV5-6 | many | CASSWGQGNEQYF | TGTGCCAGCAGCTGGGGACAGGGGAACGAGCAGTACTTC
TRBJ1-1 | NA | TRBV12-3/TRBV12-4 | many | CASSWDKGAFF | TGTGCCAGCAGTTGGGACAAGGGGGCTTTCTTT
TRBJ2-1 | NA | TRBV12-3/TRBV12-4 | many | CASSYRGDNEQFF | TGTGCCAGCAGTTATAGGGGGGACAATGAGCAGTTCTTC
TRBJ2-4 | NA | TRBV19 | NA | CASSLSLAKNIQYF | TGTGCCAGTAGTCTATCGTTAGCCAAAAACATTCAGTACTTC
TRBJ1-6 | NA | TRBV5-8 | few | CASSPEVRGRWNSPLHF | TGTGCCAGCAGCCCGGAGGTCAGGGGCCGCTGGAATTCACCCCTCCACTTT
TRBJ1-4 | NA | TRBV5-1 | many | CASSVGLQNEKLFF | TGCGCCAGCAGCGTGGGACTGCAAAATGAAAAACTGTTTTTT
TRBJ1-3 | NA | TRBV28 | many | CASSPVRYSGNTIYF | TGTGCCAGCAGTCCGGTACGGTACTCTGGAAACACCATATATTTT
TRBJ1-3 | TRBD1 | TRBV19 | few | CASRGQASGNTIYF | TGTGCCAGTAGAGGACAGGCCTCTGGAAACACCATATATTTT
TRBJ2-3 | NA | TRBV7-8 | NA | CASSLVGQGFDTQYF | TGTGCCAGCAGCTTAGTGGGGCAGGGGTTTGATACGCAGTATTTT
TRBJ2-2 | TRBD2 | TRBV7-9 | few | CATKLDPTSGENTGELFF | TGTGCCACCAAGCTAGACCCCACTAGCGGGGAGAACACCGGGGAGCTGTTTTTT
TRBJ1-2 | NA | TRBV28 | many | CASSWGDGRGYTF | TGTGCCAGCAGTTGGGGGGACGGGAGAGGCTACACCTTC
TRBJ1-1 | TRBD1 | TRBV19 | many | CASSIGQGITEAFF | TGTGCCAGTAGTATCGGACAGGGAATAACTGAAGCTTTCTTT